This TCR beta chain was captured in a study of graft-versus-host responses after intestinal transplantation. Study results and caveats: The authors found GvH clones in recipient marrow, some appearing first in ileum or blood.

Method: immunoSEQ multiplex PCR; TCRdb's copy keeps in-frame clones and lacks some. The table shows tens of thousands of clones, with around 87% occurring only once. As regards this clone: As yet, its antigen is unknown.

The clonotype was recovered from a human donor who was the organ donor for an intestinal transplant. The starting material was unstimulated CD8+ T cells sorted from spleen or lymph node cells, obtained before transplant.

The CDR3 sequence: CASSFHPTTRLGEAFF. DNA of the CDR3: TGTGCCAGCAGTTTTCACCCCACAACGAGGCTTGGTGAAGCTTTCTTT. The chain combines TRBV28 with TRBJ1-1; D gene unclear. The germline V gene has CDR1 MDHEN and CDR2 SYDVKM. The CDR3 loop spans 16 amino acids. V shed 3 bases and J shed 7 bases, with 21 bases lying between them.